Listed here are 27 T cell receptor beta chains from one sample, sequenced in a study of response to subunit inactivated influenza vaccine. TCRdb used MiXCR to reprocess the RT-PCR reads, holding one entry per CDR3 protein. The data contain some 520,000 distinct CDR3 sequences, about 17% of them singletons. Sequencing was performed on CD4+ T cells sorted from PBMCs, taken roughly 24 months after vaccination. The receptors originated from a man between 50 and 75 years old who received an inactivated influenza vaccine.

V and J are TRBV30 and TRBJ2-1; no firm D call. The ends were cut back, 2 bases at V and 0 bases at J, with 8 bases in the middle. This CDR3 has 14 residues. Germline V gene data show CDR1 as GTSNPN and CDR2 as SVGIG (reference sequence). The CDR3 DNA is TGTGCCTGGAGTTTCCATAGCTCCTACAATGAGCAGTTCTTC. It yields the protein CAWSFHSSYNEQFF.

This clonotype was counted only a few times. This rearrangement joins TRBV4-2 to TRBJ2-7; no definite D call. This CDR3 comprises 13 residues. Trimming stripped 0 bases from V and 6 bases from J, with 9 bases between. CDR1 and CDR2 (germline): LGHNA, YNFKEQ. As DNA, the CDR3 is TGTGCCAGCAGCCAAGATTCCTTTCTCGAGCAGTACTTC. Encoded protein: CASSQDSFLEQYF.

Written as DNA, the CDR3 is TGTGCCAGCAGCTCAACCGGGACAGGGGTCACCGGGGAGCTGTTTTTT. The encoded protein is CASSSTGTGVTGELFF. The rearrangement joins TRBV3-1 to TRBJ2-2; 10 nucleotides match TRBD1. The V gene's germline CDR1 is LGHDT and CDR2 YNNKEL (reference sequence). CDR3 length: 16 residues. V trimming: 5 bases; J trimming: 4 bases; junction bases outside the gene matches: 7.

V usage is TRBV4-3 and J usage is TRBJ1-5, with TRBD1 as a possible D gene (5 bases). V was clipped by 1 base and J by 1 base, with 11 bases between them. This CDR3 contains 16 residues. The germline V gene encodes CDR1 LGHNA and CDR2 YSLEER. The chain's CDR3 is CASSQVLGRSNQPQHF. In DNA, the CDR3 is TGCGCCAGCAGCCAAGTCCTGGGACGGAGCAATCAGCCCCAGCATTTT.

The CDR3 spells CASSQEGTGRKLFF. CDR3 nucleotide sequence: TGTGCCAGCAGCCAAGAGGGCACAGGGAGAAAACTGTTTTTT. This chain connects TRBV4-2 to TRBJ1-4; perhaps TRBD1 as D (6 bases). The CDR3 is 14 residues long. V was clipped by 0 bases and J by 10 bases, with 12 bases between them. The germline V gene encodes CDR1 LGHNA and CDR2 YNFKEQ.

The chain links TRBV7-9 to TRBJ2-7, with a tentative D call TRBD1 (5 bases). V dropped 4 bases and J dropped 7 bases, with 8 bases sitting between them. Germline-derived CDR1 and CDR2 are SEHNR and FQNEAQ (reference sequence). This CDR3 contains 11 residues. The CDR3 bases are TGTGCCAGCAGCTACGGACAAGAGCAGTACTTC. The encoded protein is CASSYGQEQYF.

In this sample, this clonotype turned up a few times. J is TRBJ2-7 and V is TRBV29-1; a weak D match, TRBD2 (6 bases). The CDR3 sequence is 14 residues long. The germline gives CDR1 SQVTM, CDR2 ANQGSEA. V lost 7 bases and J lost 1, with 17 bases in between. In nucleotides, the CDR3 is TGCAGCGCTTATTCCGGGACTCGATCCTACGAGCAGTACTTC. This gives the protein CSAYSGTRSYEQYF.

CDR3 sequence (DNA): TGTGCCAGCTGGAGGCTCAACACCGGGGAGCTGTTTTTT. Translating gives CASWRLNTGELFF. The chain combines TRBV7-2 with TRBJ2-2; D might be TRBD2 (5 bases). V was pared by 8 bases and J by 2 bases, with 9 bases between. The CDR3 loop spans 13 amino acids. The germline V gene has CDR1 SGHTA and CDR2 FQGNSA.

This clonotype was counted only a few times. The genes are TRBV20-1 and TRBJ1-3, with D tentatively TRBD1 (6 bases). The V end was cut by 6 bases, the J end by 0 bases, with 12 bases between. This CDR3 contains 14 residues. CDR1 is DFQATT and CDR2 is SNEGSKA in the germline V gene (reference sequence). The CDR3 region has the DNA TGCAGTGCCCGACAGGACAACTCTGGAAACACCATATATTTT. Translating it yields CSARQDNSGNTIYF.

This clonotype was seen a handful of times. The chain combines TRBV23-1 with TRBJ2-6; D call uncertain. TRBV23-1 belongs to the ORF category, with a function that is uncertain. The CDR3 runs to 16 residues. The germline V and J ends were trimmed by 2 bases and 2 bases, with 10 bases remaining between them. CDR3 protein: CASSQINTAGANVLTF. CDR3 coding DNA: TGCGCCAGCAGTCAAATAAATACGGCTGGGGCCAACGTCCTGACTTTC.

This clonotype was counted many times. The rearrangement joins TRBV7-9 to TRBJ1-1, with D unresolved. This CDR3 has 14 amino acids. CDR1 is SEHNR and CDR2 is FQNEAQ in the germline V gene (reference sequence). Deletions cut 5 bases from V and 2 bases from J, with 12 bases between. Written as DNA, the CDR3 is TGTGCCAGCAGCCCCCACGAGGGTAACACTGAAGCTTTCTTT. It is translated as CASSPHEGNTEAFF.

This chain connects TRBV15 to TRBJ2-4; D is perhaps TRBD1 (6 bases). V was shortened by 1 base and J by 1 base, with 11 bases between the two germline ends. CDR1 and CDR2 from the germline V gene are LNHNV and YYDKDF (reference sequence). The CDR3 has 16 amino acids. The CDR3 sequence: CATSRGQGRAKNIQYF. The DNA of the CDR3 is TGTGCCACCAGCAGAGGCCAGGGGCGGGCCAAAAACATTCAGTACTTC.

V gene TRBV6-1 combines with J gene TRBJ2-5; D is unclear. The CDR3 runs to 14 residues. Germline assignment: CDR1 MNHNS and CDR2 SASEGT. Trimming stripped 3 bases from V and 1 base from J, with 9 bases between. CDR3 region: CASSDVRLQETQYF. The CDR3 nucleotides are TGTGCCAGCAGTGACGTCCGGCTCCAAGAGACCCAGTACTTC.

The chain recombines TRBV7-2 with TRBJ2-7, with no clear D. V lost 4 bases and J 1 base, leaving 11 bases between the germline ends. Germline V gene data show CDR1 as SGHTA and CDR2 as FQGNSA. CDR3 size: 14 residues. Here the CDR3 DNA reads TGTGCCAGCAGCTCCCTAGACCTTTCCTACGAGCAGTACTTC. Residues: CASSSLDLSYEQYF.

This clonotype was recorded a few times. The CDR3 loop is CASSAGTEAFF. The CDR3 nucleotides are TGCGCCAGCAGTGCTGGCACTGAAGCTTTCTTT. This chain uses TRBV10-2 with TRBJ1-1; D ambiguous. The germline V gene encodes CDR1 WSHSY and CDR2 SAAADI. The CDR3 totals 11 residues. Trimming stripped 4 bases from V and 4 bases from J, with 4 bases between.

This clonotype was detected ten times or more. V gene TRBV4-2 combines with J gene TRBJ2-5; maybe TRBD2 (6 bases). This CDR3 region has 14 residues. V lost 4 bases to trimming and J lost 1 base, with 10 bases between them. The germline CDR1 and CDR2 sequences are LGHNA and YNFKEQ. For the CDR3, the DNA is TGTGCCAGCAGCCGGAGCGGGCCCCAAGAGACCCAGTACTTC. Protein: CASSRSGPQETQYF.

V gene TRBV5-1 combines with J gene TRBJ2-7, with D perhaps matching TRBD2 (5 bases). The ends were cut back, 0 bases at V and 2 bases at J, with 12 bases in the middle. CDR1 and CDR2 (germline): SGHRS, YFSETQ. The CDR3 spans 15 residues. The CDR3 here is CASSLVGGRTYEQYF. The CDR3 DNA is TGCGCCAGCAGCTTGGTAGGAGGCAGGACCTACGAGCAGTACTTC.

The chain uses TRBV7-2 and TRBJ2-1, with 7 bases that match TRBD2. The ends lost 6 bases at V and 6 bases at J; junction bases unmatched: 11. Germline V gene sequence: CDR1 SGHTA, CDR2 FQGNSA. The CDR3 has 15 amino acids. The CDR3 here is CASRVGRESPNEQFF. The CDR3 bases are TGTGCCAGCAGGGTAGGGCGGGAGTCCCCCAATGAGCAGTTCTTC. Full variable domain (outside the CDR3, taken from reference TRBV7-2 and TRBJ2-1): GAGVSQSPSNKVTEKGKDVELRCDPISGHTALYWYRQSLGQGLEFLIYFQGNSAPDKSGLPSDRFSAERTGGSVSTLTIQRTQQEDSAVYLCASRVGRESPNEQFFGPGTRLTVL.

This clonotype was seen more than once but under ten times. This chain connects TRBV6-2 or TRBV6-3 to TRBJ1-1; the D gene is possibly TRBD1 (6 bases). Per the germline V gene, CDR1 is MNHEY and CDR2 is SVGEGT. Trimming removed 2 bases from V and 10 bases from J, with 14 bases in between. The CDR3 extends over 13 amino acids. For the CDR3, the DNA is TGTGCCAGCAGTTACCTACAGGGTGGTAGAGCTTTCTTT. As protein: CASSYLQGGRAFF.

Only a few counts were recorded for this clonotype. The CDR3 region is CSARVPGRISETQYF. The CDR3 DNA follows: TGCAGTGCTAGAGTTCCGGGACGCATTTCGGAGACCCAGTACTTC. The chain carries TRBV20-1 and TRBJ2-5; D assignment may be TRBD1 or TRBD2 (5 bases each). Germline loops: CDR1 DFQATT, CDR2 SNEGSKA (reference sequence). The length of the CDR3 is 15 residues. Trimming cost V 1 base and J 5 bases, with 17 bases left between them.

The V call is TRBV10-3, the J call TRBJ2-7; D tentatively fits TRBD1 or TRBD2 (5 bases each). V was cut by 6 bases and J by 2 bases, with 14 bases left in between. The CDR3 loop spans 14 amino acids. The germline gives CDR1 ENHRY, CDR2 SYGVKD. The CDR3 sequence is CAIRDGTAAYEQYF. CDR3 DNA sequence: TGTGCCATCAGGGACGGGACGGCCGCCTACGAGCAGTACTTC.

This clonotype has a count of ten or more. V gene TRBV5-1 combines with J gene TRBJ1-1; D might be TRBD1 (6 bases). V lost 1 base and J 4 bases, leaving 20 bases between the germline ends. This CDR3 spans 17 amino acids. Germline V CDR1 and CDR2: SGHRS, YFSETQ. CDR3 loop: CASSLTAGEWLATEAFF. The CDR3 DNA reads TGCGCCAGCAGCTTGACGGCAGGGGAATGGTTGGCCACTGAAGCTTTCTTT.

V usage is TRBV12-3 or TRBV12-4 and J usage is TRBJ2-1; 8 bases agree with TRBD2. CDR3 size: 17 residues. Losses at the gene ends were 6 bases for V and 7 bases for J; bases not matched to a gene: 17. CDR3 sequence (DNA): TGTGCCAGCAGCCCCCGGGGCGGGAGGTTGATTTATAATGAGCAGTTCTTC. Protein product: CASSPRGGRLIYNEQFF.

This clonotype was found a few times. The chain couples TRBV11-1 to TRBJ2-1; tentative D call: TRBD2 (6 bases). There are 18 residues in the CDR3. Deletions cut 2 bases from V and 9 bases from J, with 26 bases between. Germline CDR1 reads SGHAT; CDR2 reads FQDESV (reference sequence). As DNA, the CDR3 is TGTGCCAGCAGCTTATCTTACACTCTAGCGACATTTTCTGGTGAGCAGTTCTTC. Translating it yields CASSLSYTLATFSGEQFF.

The rearrangement uses TRBV3-1 and TRBJ1-2; 7 bases align to TRBD1. Germline V lookup: CDR1 LGHDT, CDR2 YNNKEL (reference sequence). Trimming at V came to 2 bases and at J to 4 bases, leaving 4 bases not matched to a gene. The CDR3 runs 14 residues. The CDR3 spells CASSQRGRGYGYTF. The CDR3 DNA reads TGTGCCAGCAGCCAAAGGGGGCGCGGCTATGGCTACACCTTC.

V usage is TRBV5-7 and J usage is TRBJ2-7; no clear D gene. TRBV5-7 is classed as an ORF, of uncertain function. This CDR3 comprises 15 residues. Trimming pared 8 bases from V and 2 bases from J, leaving 20 bases between. The CDR3 is CARDPTDPAAYEQYF. The CDR3 DNA follows: TGTGCCAGAGATCCAACGGACCCGGCGGCCTACGAGCAGTACTTC.

This chain uses TRBV27 with TRBJ2-7, with D uncertain. The CDR3 length is 13 residues. V was trimmed by 3 bases and J by 3 bases, leaving 9 bases between them. Germline V lookup: CDR1 MNHEY, CDR2 SMNVEV (reference sequence). CDR3 in DNA: TGTGCCAGCAGTTTTGACCCTGGCTACGAGCAGTACTTC. Its protein is CASSFDPGYEQYF.